This T cell receptor beta chain was sequenced in a study of blood T cell repertoires in COVID-19. Study at large: There were acute and convalescent COVID-19 samples, and they came from the United States, Italy and Spain.

This CDR3 region has 15 residues. The germline V gene encodes CDR1 KGHSH and CDR2 LQKENI. The V and J ends lost 4 bases and 5 bases respectively, with 17 bases between them. Generated by immunoSEQ multiplex PCR, the TCRdb table keeps only in-frame clones and is missing some. The sample has just over 300,000 clones, about 85% seen once. The sequencing input was peripheral blood. The TCR sequence derives from a man aged 18 to 30 with active or convalescent COVID-19. The rearrangement joins TRBV18 to TRBJ1-1; D perhaps matches TRBD1 (6 bases). Here the CDR3 reads CASSLMGALGTEAFF. CDR3 sequence (DNA): TGTGCCAGCTCACTCATGGGGGCCCTAGGGACTGAAGCTTTCTTT.